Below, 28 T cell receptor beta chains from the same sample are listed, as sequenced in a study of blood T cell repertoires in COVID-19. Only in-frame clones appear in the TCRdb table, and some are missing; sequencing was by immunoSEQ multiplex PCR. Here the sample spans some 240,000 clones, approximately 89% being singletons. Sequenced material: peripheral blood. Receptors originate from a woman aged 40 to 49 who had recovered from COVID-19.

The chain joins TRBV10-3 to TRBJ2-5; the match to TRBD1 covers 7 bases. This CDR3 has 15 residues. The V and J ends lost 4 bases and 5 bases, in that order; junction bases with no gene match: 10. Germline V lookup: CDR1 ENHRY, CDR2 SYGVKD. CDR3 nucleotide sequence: TGTGCCATCAGTGGCCAACGGACAGGACAGGAGACCCAGTACTTC. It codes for CAISGQRTGQETQYF.

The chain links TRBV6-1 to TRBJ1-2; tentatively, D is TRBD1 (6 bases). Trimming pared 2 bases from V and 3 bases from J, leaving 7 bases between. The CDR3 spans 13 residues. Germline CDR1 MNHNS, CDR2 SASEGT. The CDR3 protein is CASSEPGDYGYTF. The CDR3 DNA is TGTGCCAGCAGTGAACCAGGGGACTATGGCTACACCTTC.

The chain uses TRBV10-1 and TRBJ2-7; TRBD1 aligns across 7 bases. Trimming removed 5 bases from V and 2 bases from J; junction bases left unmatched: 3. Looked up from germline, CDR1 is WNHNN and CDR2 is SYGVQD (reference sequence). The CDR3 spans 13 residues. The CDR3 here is CASSNRGTYEQYF. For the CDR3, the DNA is TGCGCCAGCAGTAACAGGGGAACCTACGAGCAGTACTTC.

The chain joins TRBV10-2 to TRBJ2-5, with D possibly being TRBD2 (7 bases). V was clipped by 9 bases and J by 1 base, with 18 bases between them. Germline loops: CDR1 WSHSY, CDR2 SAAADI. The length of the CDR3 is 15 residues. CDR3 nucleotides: TGCGCCAGTACTTGGGGGGGCGCCCTCCAAGAGACCCAGTACTTC. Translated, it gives CASTWGGALQETQYF.

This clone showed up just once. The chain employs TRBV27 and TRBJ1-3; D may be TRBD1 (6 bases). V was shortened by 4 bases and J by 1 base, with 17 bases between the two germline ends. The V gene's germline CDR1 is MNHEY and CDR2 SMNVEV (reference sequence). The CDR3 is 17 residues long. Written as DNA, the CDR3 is TGTGCCAGCAGTTCAGTTCAACTGACAGGATCTGGAAACACCATATATTTT. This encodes CASSSVQLTGSGNTIYF.

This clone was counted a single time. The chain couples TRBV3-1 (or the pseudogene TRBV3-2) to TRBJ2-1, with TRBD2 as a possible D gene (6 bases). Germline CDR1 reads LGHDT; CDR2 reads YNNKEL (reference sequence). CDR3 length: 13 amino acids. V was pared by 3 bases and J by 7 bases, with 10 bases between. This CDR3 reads CASSHRLDNEQFF. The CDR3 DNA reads TGTGCCAGCAGCCATCGACTAGATAATGAGCAGTTCTTC.

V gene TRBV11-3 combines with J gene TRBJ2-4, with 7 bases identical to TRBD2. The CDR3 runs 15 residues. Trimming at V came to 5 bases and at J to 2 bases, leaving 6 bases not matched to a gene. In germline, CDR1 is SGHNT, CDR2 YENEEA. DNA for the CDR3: TGTGCCAGCAGCAGCCGGGGGGAGTCCAAAAACATTCAGTACTTC. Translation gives CASSSRGESKNIQYF.

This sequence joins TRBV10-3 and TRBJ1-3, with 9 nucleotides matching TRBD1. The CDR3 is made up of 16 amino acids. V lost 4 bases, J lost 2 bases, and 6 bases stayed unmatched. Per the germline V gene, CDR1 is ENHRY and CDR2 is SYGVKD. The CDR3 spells CAISGTGEAAGNTIYF. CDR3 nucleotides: TGTGCCATCAGTGGGACAGGGGAAGCGGCTGGAAACACCATATATTTT.

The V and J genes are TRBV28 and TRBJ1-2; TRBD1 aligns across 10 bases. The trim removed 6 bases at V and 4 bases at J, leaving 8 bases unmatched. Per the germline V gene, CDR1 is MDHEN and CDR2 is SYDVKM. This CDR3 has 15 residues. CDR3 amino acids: CASSNTGQGIYGYTF. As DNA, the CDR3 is TGTGCCAGCAGCAACACGGGACAGGGGATCTATGGCTACACCTTC.

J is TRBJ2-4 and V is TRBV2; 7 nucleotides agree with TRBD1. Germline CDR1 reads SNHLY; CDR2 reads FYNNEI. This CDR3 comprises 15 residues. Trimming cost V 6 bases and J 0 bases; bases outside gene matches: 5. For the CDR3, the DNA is TGTGCCAGCAGAGGGGACAGTCTAGCCAAAAACATTCAGTACTTC. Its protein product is CASRGDSLAKNIQYF.

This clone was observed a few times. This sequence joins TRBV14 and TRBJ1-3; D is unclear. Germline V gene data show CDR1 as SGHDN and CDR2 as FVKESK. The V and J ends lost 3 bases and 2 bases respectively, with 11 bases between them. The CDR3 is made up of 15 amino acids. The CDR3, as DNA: TGTGCCAGCAGCCAGAGGGTCCTGACTGGAAACACCATATATTTT. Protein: CASSQRVLTGNTIYF.

The CDR3 nucleotides read TGCGCCAGCAGCTTGGATACGGGGACAGCTAATGAAAAACTGTTTTTT. Translating it yields CASSLDTGTANEKLFF. The chain recombines TRBV5-1 with TRBJ1-4, with 7 bases lining up with TRBD1. The J segment lost 3 bases and the V segment lost 0 bases, leaving 5 bases of the junction unmatched. Germline V gene data show CDR1 as SGHRS and CDR2 as YFSETQ. There are 16 residues in the CDR3.

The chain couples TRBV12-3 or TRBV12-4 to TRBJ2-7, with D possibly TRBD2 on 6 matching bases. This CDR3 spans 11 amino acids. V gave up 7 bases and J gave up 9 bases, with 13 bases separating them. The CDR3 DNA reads TGTGCCAGCAACCTGGGGGGTCGGCAGTACTTC. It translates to CASNLGGRQYF.

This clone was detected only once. This CDR3 reads CASSEVDRVGGYTF. Here the CDR3 DNA reads TGTGCCAGCAGCGAAGTGGACAGGGTCGGTGGCTACACCTTC. This chain joins TRBV9 and TRBJ1-2, with TRBD1 identical over 8 bases. CDR3 size: 14 residues. The germline gives CDR1 SGDLS, CDR2 YYNGEE. The junction had 8 bases not matched to a gene; V was cut back by 3 bases and J by 7 bases.

The CDR3, as DNA: TGTGCCAGCAGTCCGGGGACAGGGAGTGAAGCTTTCTTT. Amino acid sequence: CASSPGTGSEAFF. This rearrangement joins TRBV12-3 or TRBV12-4 to TRBJ1-1; 9 nucleotides line up with TRBD1. Trimming removed 5 bases from V and 7 bases from J; junction bases left unmatched: 5. The CDR3 length is 13 residues.

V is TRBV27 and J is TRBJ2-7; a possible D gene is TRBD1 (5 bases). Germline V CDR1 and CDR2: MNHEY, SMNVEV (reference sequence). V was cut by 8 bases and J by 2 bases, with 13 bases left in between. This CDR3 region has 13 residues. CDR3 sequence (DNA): TGTGCCAGCGGGGCAGCTCCCACCTACGAGCAGTACTTC. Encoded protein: CASGAAPTYEQYF.

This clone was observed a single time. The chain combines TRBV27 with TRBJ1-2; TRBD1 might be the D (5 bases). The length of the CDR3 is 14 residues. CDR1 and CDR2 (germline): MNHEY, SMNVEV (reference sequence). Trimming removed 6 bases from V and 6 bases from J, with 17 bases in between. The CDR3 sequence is CASSLVGGLHGYTF. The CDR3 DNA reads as TGTGCCAGCAGCCTAGTGGGGGGTCTCCATGGCTACACCTTC.

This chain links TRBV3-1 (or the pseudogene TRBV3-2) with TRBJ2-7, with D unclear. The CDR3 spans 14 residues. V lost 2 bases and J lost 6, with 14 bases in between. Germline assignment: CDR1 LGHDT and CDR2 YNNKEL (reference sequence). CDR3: CASSQQSHGFEQYF. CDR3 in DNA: TGTGCCAGCAGCCAACAAAGCCACGGGTTCGAGCAGTACTTC.

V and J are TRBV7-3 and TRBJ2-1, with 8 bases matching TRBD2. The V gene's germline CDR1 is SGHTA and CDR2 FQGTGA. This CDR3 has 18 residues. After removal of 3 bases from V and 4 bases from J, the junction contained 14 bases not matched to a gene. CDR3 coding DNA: TGTGCCAGCAGCTTGGGGGCCCCGACTAGCGAATTGTACAATGAGCAGTTCTTC. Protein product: CASSLGAPTSELYNEQFF.

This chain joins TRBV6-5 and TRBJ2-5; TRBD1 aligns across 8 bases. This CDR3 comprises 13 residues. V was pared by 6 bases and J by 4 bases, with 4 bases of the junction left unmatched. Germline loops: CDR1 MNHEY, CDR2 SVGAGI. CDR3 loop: CASRSGQGETQYF. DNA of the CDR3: TGTGCCAGCAGATCAGGACAGGGAGAGACCCAGTACTTC.

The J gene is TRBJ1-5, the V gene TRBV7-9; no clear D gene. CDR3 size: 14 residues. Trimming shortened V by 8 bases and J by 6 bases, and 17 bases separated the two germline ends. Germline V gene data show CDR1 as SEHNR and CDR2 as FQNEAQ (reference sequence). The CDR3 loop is CASQALYPGQPQHF. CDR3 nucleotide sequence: TGTGCCAGCCAAGCCCTATACCCCGGTCAGCCCCAGCATTTT.

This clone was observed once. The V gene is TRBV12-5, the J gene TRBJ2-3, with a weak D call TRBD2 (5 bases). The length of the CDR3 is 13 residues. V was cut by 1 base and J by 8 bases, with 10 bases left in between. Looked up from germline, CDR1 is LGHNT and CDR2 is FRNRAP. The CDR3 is CASGLEGVVTQYF. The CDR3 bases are TGTGCTAGTGGTTTGGAGGGAGTCGTTACGCAGTATTTT.

CDR3 sequence reads: CSASGFSDTQYF. The CDR3 nucleotides read TGCAGCGCAAGCGGGTTCTCAGATACGCAGTATTTT. This rearrangement joins TRBV29-1 to TRBJ2-3; tentatively, D is TRBD2 (6 bases). V shed 7 bases and J shed 4 bases, with 12 bases lying between them. This CDR3 region has 12 residues. Germline V gene sequence: CDR1 SQVTM, CDR2 ANQGSEA.

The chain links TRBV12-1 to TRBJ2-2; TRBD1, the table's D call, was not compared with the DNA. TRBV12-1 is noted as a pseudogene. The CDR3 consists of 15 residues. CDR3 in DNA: TGTGCCAGCAGCGGCCGGACAGACAACACCGGGGAGCTGTTTTTT. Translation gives CASSGRTDNTGELFF.

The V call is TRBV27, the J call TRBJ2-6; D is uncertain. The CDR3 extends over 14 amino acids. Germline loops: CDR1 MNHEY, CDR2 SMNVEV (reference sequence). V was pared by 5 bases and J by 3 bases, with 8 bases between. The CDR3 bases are TGTGCCAGCAGTATGCGTGATGGGGCCAACGTCCTGACTTTC. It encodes CASSMRDGANVLTF.

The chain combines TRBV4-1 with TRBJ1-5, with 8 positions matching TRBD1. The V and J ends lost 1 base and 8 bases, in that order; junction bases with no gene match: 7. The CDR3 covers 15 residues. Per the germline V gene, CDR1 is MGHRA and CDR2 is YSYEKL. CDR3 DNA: TGCGCCAGCAGCCAAGTAGTACAGGGGGACGAGCCCCAGCATTTT. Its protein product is CASSQVVQGDEPQHF.

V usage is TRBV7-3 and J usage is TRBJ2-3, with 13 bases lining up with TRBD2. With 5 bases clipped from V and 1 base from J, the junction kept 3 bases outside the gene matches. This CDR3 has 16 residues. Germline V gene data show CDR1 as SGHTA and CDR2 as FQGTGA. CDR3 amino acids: CASSTGTSGGTDTQYF. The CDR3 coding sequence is TGTGCCAGCAGCACCGGGACTAGCGGGGGCACAGATACGCAGTATTTT.

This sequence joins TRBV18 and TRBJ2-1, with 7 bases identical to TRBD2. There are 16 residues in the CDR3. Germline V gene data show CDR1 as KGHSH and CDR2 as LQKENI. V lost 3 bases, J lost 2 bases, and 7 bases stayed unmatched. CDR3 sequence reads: CASSPGGSRAYNEQFF. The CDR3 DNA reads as TGTGCCAGCTCACCGGGCGGGAGTCGCGCCTACAATGAGCAGTTCTTC.